These T cell receptor beta chains were read from a single sample in a study of T-cell memory formation after mild COVID-19. TCRdb re-analysed the 5' RACE reads in MiXCR, keeping a single row per CDR3 protein. In the table there are around 300,000 distinct CDR3 sequences, around 13% of which are singletons. Sequenced material: PBMCs or a T cell subset sorted from them (not recorded which). The receptors come from a man younger than 35 who had mild COVID-19 (a few samples of this study predate the infection). Cell type and time point are not known. Each CDR3 is given with its conserved first and last residue. D genes are given only for firm matches. Size is stated for part of the rows, as once, few or many counts, or as a class when the clone is expanded.

>TRBJ1-1|.|few|TRBV5-6
TGTGCCAGCAGCAGATATAGGAGGGACTCAGGGGTCACTGAAGCTTTCTTT
CASSRYRRDSGVTEAFF
>TRBJ2-7|.|few|TRBV18
TGTGCCAGCTCACCGATCGAGTTCAGCCTATCCTACGAGCAGTACTTC
CASSPIEFSLSYEQYF
>TRBJ1-2|.|.|TRBV28
TGTGCCAGCAGTTTGATATCGGACTACACCTTC
CASSLISDYTF
>TRBJ2-3|TRBD2|few|TRBV7-9
TGTGCCAGCAGCCCAAGACTAGCGGAGAGCACAGATACGCAGTATTTT
CASSPRLAESTDTQYF
>TRBJ2-2|.|.|TRBV29-1
TGCAGCGTCCCCTCCGCTATCGGGGAGCTGTTTTTT
CSVPSAIGELFF
>TRBJ1-5|.|.|TRBV13
TGTGCCAGCAGCTTAGGCCCAGGGGACAATCAGCCCCAGCATTTT
CASSLGPGDNQPQHF
>TRBJ2-1|.|few|TRBV19
TGTGCCAGTACTCGAGGGGGGACAATCAATGAGCAGTTCTTC
CASTRGGTINEQFF
>TRBJ2-5|.|.|TRBV11-1
TGTGCCAGCAGCTTAGAACAGCAAGAGACCCAGTACTTC
CASSLEQQETQYF
>TRBJ2-3|.|.|TRBV6-6
TGTGCCAGCAGTTACGGGGTCGGGAAGTCAACAGATACGCAGTATTTT
CASSYGVGKSTDTQYF
>TRBJ1-4|.|.|TRBV29-1
TGCAGCGTTGAAGGCAGGGAAAATGAAAAACTGTTTTTT
CSVEGRENEKLFF
>TRBJ1-1|.|.|TRBV7-9
TGTGCCAGCAGCTTAGAGTACGGGGTAGGGGTCGAAGCTTTCTTT
CASSLEYGVGVEAFF
>TRBJ2-3|TRBD1|once|TRBV7-9
TGTGCCAGCGACTTCGGGACAGGGAAGACAGATACGCAGTATTTT
CASDFGTGKTDTQYF
>TRBJ2-1|.|few|TRBV4-1
TGCGCCAGCAGCCAAGTTTACGCCGGGGACTACAATGAGCAGTTCTTC
CASSQVYAGDYNEQFF
>TRBJ2-3|.|.|TRBV5-5
TGTGCCAGCAGCTTGGCCGGGACCCGGAGCACAGATACGCAGTATTTT
CASSLAGTRSTDTQYF
>TRBJ1-1|.|.|TRBV20-1
TGCAGTGCTTCACCCGGGGTACCCACTGAAGCTTTCTTT
CSASPGVPTEAFF
>TRBJ1-2|TRBD1|few|TRBV6-1
TGTGCCAGCAGCTTTACAGGGGGTGCTGGCTACACCTTC
CASSFTGGAGYTF
>TRBJ2-5|.|few|TRBV20-1
TGCAGTGCTAGAGATCGGAGGGGCCAAGAGACCCAGTACTTC
CSARDRRGQETQYF
>TRBJ1-4|.|.|TRBV4-1
TGCGCCAGCAGCCAAGATGGTAGGAGTGCAACTAATGAAAAACTGTTTTTT
CASSQDGRSATNEKLFF
>TRBJ1-2|TRBD1|few|TRBV11-2
TGTGCCAGCAGCTCCTCGAGGGATGACAGGGTGTTTGGGGGCTACACCTTC
CASSSSRDDRVFGGYTF
>TRBJ2-1|TRBD1|few|TRBV24-1
TGTGCCCCGAAGGACAGGGTTGGGGACCGCTCCTACAATGAGCAGTTCTTC
CAPKDRVGDRSYNEQFF
>TRBJ1-2|TRBD1|.|TRBV27
TGTGCCAGCAGGCAACAGGGGTCGGGGGGCTACACCTTC
CASRQQGSGGYTF
>TRBJ1-2|TRBD1|.|TRBV5-5
TGTGCCAGCAGCCTTCAGGGGGATTTCTATGGCTACACCTTC
CASSLQGDFYGYTF
>TRBJ2-1|.|.|TRBV6-1
TGTGCCAGCAGTGAGTCAGGCTCCCGGACGAATGAGCAGTTCTTC
CASSESGSRTNEQFF
>TRBJ1-6|TRBD1|few|TRBV7-3
TGTGCCAGCAGTATGACAGGGGCCTATAATTCACCCCTCCACTTT
CASSMTGAYNSPLHF
>TRBJ2-6|.|few|TRBV6-2/TRBV6-3
TGTGCCAGCAGTGGGCAGGGCGACTCTGGGGCCAACGTCCTGACTTTC
CASSGQGDSGANVLTF
>TRBJ2-5|TRBD2|.|TRBV27
TGTGCCAGCAGGGCCACGCGGGACTATGGGTTGGAGACCCAGTACTTC
CASRATRDYGLETQYF
>TRBJ2-3|TRBD1|.|TRBV6-2/TRBV6-3
TGTGCCAGCAGTTCGACAGGGGGCTTGGATACGCAGTATTTT
CASSSTGGLDTQYF
>TRBJ1-2|.|few|TRBV11-2
TGTGCCAGCAGCCCACAACACGTATACGGGACTGTTAACTATGGCTACACCTTC
CASSPQHVYGTVNYGYTF
>TRBJ2-7|TRBD2|.|TRBV5-6
TGTGCCAGCAGCTCCTTGGGGGGGGGTCCGTACGAGCAGTACTTC
CASSSLGGGPYEQYF
>TRBJ2-3|.|few|TRBV10-3
TGTGCCATCAGTGAGGGCAGGGACACAGATACGCAGTATTTT
CAISEGRDTDTQYF
>TRBJ2-3|TRBD1|.|TRBV24-1
TGTGCCGTCGGGACAGGATCAGATACGCAGTATTTT
CAVGTGSDTQYF
>TRBJ2-3|.|few|TRBV5-1
TGCGCCAACCCGACCGGGCCGCAGTATTTT
CANPTGPQYF
>TRBJ2-5|.|.|TRBV7-8
TGTGCCAGCAGCTTAGGACCACTGGTCACCAGGGAGACCCAGTACTTC
CASSLGPLVTRETQYF
>TRBJ1-1|.|.|TRBV28
TGTGCCAGCAAGCACAGGGTGTTGTCTGAAGCTTTCTTT
CASKHRVLSEAFF
>TRBJ1-1|.|.|TRBV5-5
TGTGCCAGCAGCTTGGATCATCGGGGCCCTGAAGCTTTCTTT
CASSLDHRGPEAFF